Listed here is a single T cell receptor beta chain. Per germline, CDR1 MNHEY and CDR2 SVGEGT. The CDR3 has 16 residues. The sample is drawn from a study of blood T cells in healthy people across ages. Sample-barcoded 5' priming and a J-beta primer mix drove a second PCR of about 6 to 12 cycles. In TCRdb, the 5' RACE reads were re-called with MiXCR into one record per CDR3 protein. The data show fewer than 2,000,000 distinct CDR3 sequences, approximately 39% seen once. Sequencing used blood. V and J are TRBV6-2 or TRBV6-3 and TRBJ2-4, with D perhaps being TRBD1 or TRBD2 (5 bases each). The last part of the DNA fits TRBJ2-7 better; the J call may be wrong. The receptor was isolated from a human donor in good health. DNA of the CDR3: TGTGCCAGCAGTTACGACCCCGGGACGCCTGGTTACGAGCAGTACTTC. This sequence encodes CASSYDPGTPGYEQYF.